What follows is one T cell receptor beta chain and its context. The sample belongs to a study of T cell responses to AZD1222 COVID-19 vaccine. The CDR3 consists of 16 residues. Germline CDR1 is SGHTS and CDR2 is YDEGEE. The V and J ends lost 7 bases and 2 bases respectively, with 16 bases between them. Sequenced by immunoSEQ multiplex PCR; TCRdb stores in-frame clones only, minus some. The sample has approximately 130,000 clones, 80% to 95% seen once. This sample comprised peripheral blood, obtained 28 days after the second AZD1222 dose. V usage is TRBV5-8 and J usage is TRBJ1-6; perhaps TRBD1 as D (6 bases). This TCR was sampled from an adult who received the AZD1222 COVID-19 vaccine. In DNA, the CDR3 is TGTGCCAGCGTGCCCGAGGGGGGGGCCTATAATTCACCCCTCCACTTT. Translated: CASVPEGGAYNSPLHF.